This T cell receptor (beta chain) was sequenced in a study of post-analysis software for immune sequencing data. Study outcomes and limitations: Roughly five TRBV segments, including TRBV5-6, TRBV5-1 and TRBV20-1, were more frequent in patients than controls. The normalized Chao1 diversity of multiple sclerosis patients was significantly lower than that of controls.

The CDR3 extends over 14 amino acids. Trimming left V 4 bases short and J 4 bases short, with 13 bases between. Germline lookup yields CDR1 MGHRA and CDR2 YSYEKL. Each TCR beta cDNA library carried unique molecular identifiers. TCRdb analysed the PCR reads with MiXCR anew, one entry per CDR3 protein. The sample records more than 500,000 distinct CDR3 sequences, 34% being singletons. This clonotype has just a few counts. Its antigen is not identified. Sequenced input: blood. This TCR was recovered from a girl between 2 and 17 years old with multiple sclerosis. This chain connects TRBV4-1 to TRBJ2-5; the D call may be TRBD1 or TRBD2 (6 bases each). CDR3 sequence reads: CASSPSGAGETQYF. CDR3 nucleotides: TGCGCCAGCAGCCCTTCGGGGGCAGGAGAGACCCAGTACTTC.